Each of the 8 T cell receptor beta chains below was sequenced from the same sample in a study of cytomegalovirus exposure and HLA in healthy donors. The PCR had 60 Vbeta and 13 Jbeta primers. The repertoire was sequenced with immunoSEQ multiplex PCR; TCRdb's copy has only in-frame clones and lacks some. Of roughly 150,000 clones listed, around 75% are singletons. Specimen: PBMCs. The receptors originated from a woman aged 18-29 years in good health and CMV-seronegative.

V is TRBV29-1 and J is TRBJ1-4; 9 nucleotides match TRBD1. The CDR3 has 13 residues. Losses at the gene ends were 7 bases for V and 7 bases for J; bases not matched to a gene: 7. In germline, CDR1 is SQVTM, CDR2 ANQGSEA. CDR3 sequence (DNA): TGCAGCGGCCGACAGGGGGGGACTGAAAAACTGTTTTTT. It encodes CSGRQGGTEKLFF.

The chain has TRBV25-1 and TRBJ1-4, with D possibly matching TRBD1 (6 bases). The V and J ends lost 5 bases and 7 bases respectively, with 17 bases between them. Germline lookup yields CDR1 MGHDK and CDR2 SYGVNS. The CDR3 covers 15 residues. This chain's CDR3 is CASSPGEGGGEKLFF. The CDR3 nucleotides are TGTGCCAGCAGTCCCGGGGAGGGGGGGGGTGAAAAACTGTTTTTT.

CDR3 DNA sequence: TGTGCCAGCAGCTTAAGACTCGGTGGATCACCCCTCCACTTT. Translation gives CASSLRLGGSPLHF. This chain uses TRBV7-3 with TRBJ1-6; D call uncertain. The CDR3 runs 14 residues. Germline V gene data show CDR1 as SGHTA and CDR2 as FQGTGA. V lost 1 base to trimming and J lost 10 bases, with 11 bases between them. Full variable domain (rest looked up from reference TRBV7-3 and TRBJ1-6): GAGVSQTPSNKVTEKGKYVELRCDPISGHTALYWYRQSLGQGPEFLIYFQGTGAADDSGLPNDRFFAVRPEGSVSTLKIQRTERGDSAVYLCASSLRLGGSPLHFGNGTRLTVT.

CDR3 DNA sequence: TGTGCCAGCAGTCCGAGCACGACTGGAGAGCAGTTCTTC. It yields the protein CASSPSTTGEQFF. This chain links TRBV27 with TRBJ2-1; D is unclear. There are 13 residues in the CDR3. Germline V lookup: CDR1 MNHEY, CDR2 SMNVEV (reference sequence). Trimming took off 5 bases at V and 10 bases at J, with 15 bases between the two ends.

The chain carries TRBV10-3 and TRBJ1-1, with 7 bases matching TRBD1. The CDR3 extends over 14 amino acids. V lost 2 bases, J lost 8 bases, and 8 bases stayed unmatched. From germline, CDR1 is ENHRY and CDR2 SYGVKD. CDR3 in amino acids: CAISEEPNRGEAFF. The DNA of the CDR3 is TGTGCCATCAGTGAGGAACCTAACAGGGGCGAAGCTTTCTTT.

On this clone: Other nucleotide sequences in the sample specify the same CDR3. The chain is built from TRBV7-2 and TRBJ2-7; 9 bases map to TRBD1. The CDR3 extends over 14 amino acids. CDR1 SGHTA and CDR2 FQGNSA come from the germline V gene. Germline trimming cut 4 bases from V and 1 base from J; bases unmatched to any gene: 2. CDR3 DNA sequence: TGTGCCAGCAGCTCGACAGGGGGGTCCTACGAGCAGTACTTC. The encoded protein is CASSSTGGSYEQYF.

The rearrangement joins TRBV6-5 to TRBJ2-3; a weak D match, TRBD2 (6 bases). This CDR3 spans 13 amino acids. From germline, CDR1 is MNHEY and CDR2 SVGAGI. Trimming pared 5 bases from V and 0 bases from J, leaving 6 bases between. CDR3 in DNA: TGTGCCAGCAGTAGCGGGAGCACAGATACGCAGTATTTT. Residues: CASSSGSTDTQYF.

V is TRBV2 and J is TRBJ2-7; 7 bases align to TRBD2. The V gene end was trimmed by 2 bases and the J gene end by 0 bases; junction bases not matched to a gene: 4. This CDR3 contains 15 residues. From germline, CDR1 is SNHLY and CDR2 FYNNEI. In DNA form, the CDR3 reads TGTGCCAGCAGTGAACAGGGACTACCCTCCTACGAGCAGTACTTC. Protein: CASSEQGLPSYEQYF. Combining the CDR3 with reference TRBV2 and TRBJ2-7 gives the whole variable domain EPEVTQTPSHQVTQMGQEVILRCVPISNHLYFYWYRQILGQKVEFLVSFYNNEISEKSEIFDDQFSVERPDGSNFTLKIRSTKLEDSAMYFCASSEQGLPSYEQYFGPGTRLTVT.